What follows is one T cell receptor beta chain and its context. Its antigen is not known. The CDR3 runs 10 residues. The ends were cut back, 9 bases at V and 4 bases at J, with 6 bases in the middle. Germline V CDR1 and CDR2: MNHEY, SMNVEV (reference sequence). The data are from a study of graft-versus-host responses after intestinal transplantation. For the study at large: The study gave all recipients anti-thymocyte globulin induction, then tacrolimus and steroids for 2 to 3 years. Study outcomes and limitations: Among recipient marrow samples, GvH clones were found; some appeared first in ileum or blood.

Repertoires were generated with immunoSEQ multiplex PCR, while TCRdb's copy carries only in-frame clones and drops some. This table has around 20,000 clones, 90% appearing once. The source was PBMCs, collected approximately 370 days after transplant. The chain links TRBV27 to TRBJ1-2, with no clear D. This clonotype was sampled from a human patient who received an intestinal transplant, so some T cells may come from the graft donor. The CDR3 loop reads CASLTYGYTF. The CDR3 DNA reads TGTGCCAGTCTGACCTATGGCTACACCTTC.